A selection of T cell receptor beta chains follows, all from one sample in a study of cytomegalovirus exposure and HLA in healthy donors. TCRdb's table, derived via immunoSEQ multiplex PCR, lists solely in-frame clones and lacks some. This sample yields about 180,000 clones, of which 70% to 90% are seen a single time; roughly 5.2% belongs to the top ten. What was sequenced was PBMCs. These receptors all stem from a girl aged 5 to 17 in good health and CMV-seropositive. CDR3s include the opening cysteine and the closing phenylalanine or tryptophan. The D gene is left open where the match is weak. Where a row states a size, it is once, few, many or the class of an expanded clone; other rows omit it.

J: TRBJ2-3
D: TRBD1
size: -
V: TRBV10-3
CDR3: CAIQKGDSSTDTQYF
DNA: TGTGCCATCCAGAAAGGGGACAGTAGCACAGATACGCAGTATTTT

J: TRBJ2-1
D: -
size: -
V: TRBV5-1
CDR3: CASSLEAGALNEQFF
DNA: TGCGCCAGCAGCTTGGAGGCGGGGGCTCTTAATGAGCAGTTCTTC

J: TRBJ2-2
D: TRBD1
size: -
V: TRBV5-1
CDR3: CASSLEPGQTSAGELFF
DNA: TGCGCCAGCAGCTTGGAGCCGGGACAGACTTCAGCCGGGGAGCTGTTTTTT

J: TRBJ2-7
D: -
size: -
V: TRBV6-1
CDR3: CASSDSGFEQYF
DNA: TGTGCCAGCAGTGACTCGGGATTCGAGCAGTACTTC

J: TRBJ1-1
D: TRBD1
size: -
V: TRBV30
CDR3: CAWSGLTGGEAFF
DNA: TGTGCCTGGAGTGGGTTAACAGGGGGAGAAGCTTTCTTT

J: TRBJ1-1
D: TRBD1
size: -
V: TRBV19
CDR3: CASGQGRWNTEAFF
DNA: TGTGCCAGTGGACAGGGGAGGTGGAACACTGAAGCTTTCTTT

J: TRBJ2-2
D: TRBD1
size: -
V: TRBV9
CDR3: CASSVNQGARTGELFF
DNA: TGTGCCAGCAGCGTAAATCAGGGGGCGCGGACCGGGGAGCTGTTTTTT

J: TRBJ2-7
D: -
size: -
V: TRBV19
CDR3: CASSSLTGTYEQYF
DNA: TGTGCCAGTAGCTCCCTGACAGGTACCTACGAGCAGTACTTC

J: TRBJ1-4
D: TRBD1
size: -
V: TRBV7-9
CDR3: CASSVQGAYEKLFF
DNA: TGTGCCAGCAGCGTACAGGGGGCTTATGAAAAACTGTTTTTT

J: TRBJ1-5
D: -
size: -
V: TRBV19
CDR3: CASCLRRNQPQHF
DNA: TGTGCCAGTTGCCTGCGGAGAAATCAGCCCCAGCATTTT

J: TRBJ2-2
D: -
size: -
V: TRBV18
CDR3: CASSSEGITGELFF
DNA: TGTGCCAGCTCATCGGAGGGGATCACCGGGGAGCTGTTTTTT

J: TRBJ1-1
D: -
size: -
V: TRBV18
CDR3: CASSPPDRSNTEAFF
DNA: TGTGCCAGCTCACCACCTGACAGGTCGAACACTGAAGCTTTCTTT

J: TRBJ1-1
D: TRBD1
size: -
V: TRBV5-1
CDR3: CASSSTGVGTEAFF
DNA: TGCGCCAGCAGCTCCACAGGGGTCGGCACTGAAGCTTTCTTT

J: TRBJ1-2
D: -
size: -
V: TRBV27
CDR3: CASSLGGFGYGYTF
DNA: TGTGCCAGCAGTTTAGGGGGCTTCGGCTATGGCTACACCTTC

J: TRBJ1-2
D: -
size: -
V: TRBV9
CDR3: CASSAYKGGEGYTF
DNA: TGTGCCAGCAGCGCCTACAAGGGGGGGGAAGGCTACACCTTC

J: TRBJ2-7
D: TRBD1
size: -
V: TRBV9
CDR3: CASSVDRGKLYF
DNA: TGTGCCAGCAGCGTAGACAGGGGTAAATTGTACTTC

J: TRBJ1-2
D: -
size: -
V: TRBV7-9
CDR3: CASSPQTTNYGYTF
DNA: TGTGCCAGCAGCCCCCAAACAACTAACTATGGCTACACCTTC

J: TRBJ1-4
D: -
size: -
V: TRBV7-9
CDR3: CASSLRTENEKLFF
DNA: TGTGCCAGCAGCTTAAGGACAGAGAATGAAAAACTGTTTTTT

J: TRBJ1-1
D: TRBD1
size: -
V: TRBV6-5
CDR3: CASLNRGGTEAFF
DNA: TGTGCCAGCTTGAACAGGGGGGGCACTGAAGCTTTCTTT

J: TRBJ1-1
D: -
size: few
V: TRBV19
CDR3: CASSITSFTEAFF
DNA: TGTGCCAGTAGTATCACCAGTTTCACTGAAGCTTTCTTT

J: TRBJ2-7
D: -
size: -
V: TRBV6-1
CDR3: CASARGQPYEQYF
DNA: TGTGCCAGCGCTAGAGGACAGCCCTACGAGCAGTACTTC

J: TRBJ1-4
D: -
size: -
V: TRBV15
CDR3: CATTFTITNEKLFF
DNA: TGTGCCACCACCTTCACAATAACTAATGAAAAACTGTTTTTT

J: TRBJ1-5
D: -
size: once
V: TRBV12-5
CDR3: CASGSPRGRLSNQPQHF
DNA: TGTGCTAGTGGTTCGCCCCGGGGGAGGCTAAGCAATCAGCCCCAGCATTTT

J: TRBJ1-5
D: -
size: -
V: TRBV9
CDR3: CASSSTTGNQPQHF
DNA: TGTGCCAGCAGCTCCACAACAGGGAATCAGCCCCAGCATTTT

J: TRBJ2-1
D: -
size: -
V: TRBV18
CDR3: CASSPMSSYNEQFF
DNA: TGTGCCAGCTCACCAATGAGCTCCTACAATGAGCAGTTCTTC

J: TRBJ2-3
D: TRBD1
size: -
V: TRBV5-1
CDR3: CASSVGTDDTQYF
DNA: TGCGCCAGCAGCGTCGGGACAGACGATACGCAGTATTTT

J: TRBJ1-2
D: -
size: -
V: TRBV10-3
CDR3: CAISGGDSLSTF
DNA: TGTGCCATCAGTGGAGGGGACTCCTTGAGCACCTTC

J: TRBJ2-5
D: -
size: -
V: TRBV10-2
CDR3: CASSERGKETQYF
DNA: TGCGCCAGCAGTGAGAGGGGAAAAGAGACCCAGTACTTC

J: TRBJ2-7
D: -
size: -
V: TRBV7-2
CDR3: CASSLSLTTYEQYF
DNA: TGTGCCAGCAGCTTATCGCTCACTACCTACGAGCAGTACTTC

J: TRBJ2-3
D: TRBD1
size: -
V: TRBV5-1
CDR3: CASSLRGTGDDTQYF
DNA: TGCGCCAGCAGCTTGCGTGGGACAGGGGACGATACGCAGTATTTT

J: TRBJ1-6
D: TRBD1
size: -
V: TRBV7-9
CDR3: CASSFAGTGSNSPLHF
DNA: TGTGCCAGCAGCTTTGCCGGGACAGGGTCTAATTCACCCCTCCACTTT

J: TRBJ1-1
D: -
size: -
V: TRBV4-1
CDR3: CASSHEHRRNTEAFF
DNA: TGCGCCAGCAGCCACGAACATCGGAGGAACACTGAAGCTTTCTTT

J: TRBJ1-1
D: -
size: -
V: TRBV29-1
CDR3: CSVGSGPTEAFF
DNA: TGCAGCGTTGGATCAGGGCCCACTGAAGCTTTCTTT

J: TRBJ2-3
D: -
size: -
V: TRBV7-9
CDR3: CASSQQVDTQYF
DNA: TGTGCCAGCAGCCAACAAGTAGATACGCAGTATTTT

J: TRBJ1-1
D: -
size: few
V: TRBV6-6
CDR3: CASRWGVTEAFF
DNA: TGTGCCAGCAGATGGGGGGTCACTGAAGCTTTCTTT

J: TRBJ1-5
D: -
size: -
V: TRBV10-2
CDR3: CASSLEAGGHPQHF
DNA: TGCGCCAGCAGCCTAGAGGCGGGGGGTCATCCCCAGCATTTT

J: TRBJ2-3
D: -
size: -
V: TRBV18
CDR3: CASSTRKTVGDTQYF
DNA: TGTGCCAGCTCAACTCGTAAGACAGTTGGAGATACGCAGTATTTT

J: TRBJ2-3
D: -
size: -
V: TRBV5-1
CDR3: CASSLRPDTQYF
DNA: TGCGCCAGCAGCCTGAGGCCCGATACGCAGTATTTT

J: TRBJ1-1
D: -
size: -
V: TRBV10-1
CDR3: CASSESEGGTEAFF
DNA: TGCGCCAGCAGTGAGTCGGAGGGGGGGACTGAAGCTTTCTTT

J: TRBJ2-7
D: TRBD2
size: -
V: TRBV28
CDR3: CASSRAGPLYEQYF
DNA: TGTGCCAGCAGTCGAGCGGGGCCTTTATACGAGCAGTACTTC

J: TRBJ2-7
D: -
size: -
V: TRBV6-5
CDR3: CASRTQDGKDEQYF
DNA: TGTGCCAGCAGGACACAGGACGGAAAGGACGAGCAGTACTTC

J: TRBJ2-1
D: -
size: -
V: TRBV7-3
CDR3: CASSFGGPMGDEQFF
DNA: TGTGCCAGCAGCTTCGGGGGGCCGATGGGGGATGAGCAGTTCTTC

J: TRBJ2-2
D: TRBD2
size: -
V: TRBV10-1
CDR3: CASSGGGDPLPHTNTGELFF
DNA: TGCGCCAGCAGTGGTGGGGGGGATCCTCTACCCCACACGAACACCGGGGAGCTGTTTTTT

J: TRBJ2-7
D: TRBD1
size: few
V: TRBV11-3
CDR3: CASSVGTGNEQYF
DNA: TGTGCCAGCAGCGTCGGGACAGGGAATGAGCAGTACTTC

J: TRBJ2-7
D: -
size: -
V: TRBV12-5
CDR3: CASGRAYEQYF
DNA: TGTGCTAGTGGGCGGGCATACGAGCAGTACTTC

J: TRBJ2-5
D: -
size: -
V: TRBV5-1
CDR3: CASSLGVAPRETQYF
DNA: TGCGCCAGCAGCTTGGGAGTAGCCCCACGGGAGACCCAGTACTTC

J: TRBJ2-7
D: -
size: -
V: TRBV6-1
CDR3: CASSEARRPAPYEQYF
DNA: TGTGCCAGCAGTGAAGCGAGGAGACCAGCTCCCTACGAGCAGTACTTC

J: TRBJ1-1
D: TRBD1
size: -
V: TRBV4-2
CDR3: CASSQGAATGGYLNTEAFF
DNA: TGTGCCAGCAGCCAAGGGGCAGCAACAGGGGGCTACTTGAACACTGAAGCTTTCTTT

J: TRBJ2-2
D: -
size: -
V: TRBV27
CDR3: CASSLGPKWGGFFGELFF
DNA: TGTGCCAGCAGTTTAGGTCCTAAATGGGGGGGCTTTTTCGGGGAGCTGTTTTTT

J: TRBJ1-3
D: TRBD1
size: -
V: TRBV29-1
CDR3: CSVESDRGSTIYF
DNA: TGCAGCGTTGAATCCGACAGGGGCAGCACCATATATTTT

J: TRBJ2-2
D: -
size: once
V: TRBV5-3
CDR3: CARSLVRLTKNTGELFF
DNA: TGTGCCAGAAGCTTGGTGCGACTCACAAAGAACACCGGGGAGCTGTTTTTT

J: TRBJ1-2
D: -
size: -
V: TRBV6-1
CDR3: CASRVSGAFNYGYTF
DNA: TGTGCCAGCAGAGTGTCAGGGGCTTTCAACTATGGCTACACCTTC

J: TRBJ2-5
D: -
size: -
V: TRBV5-1
CDR3: CASSLESGKQETQYF
DNA: TGCGCCAGCAGCTTGGAATCGGGTAAACAAGAGACCCAGTACTTC

J: TRBJ1-1
D: TRBD1
size: -
V: TRBV10-3
CDR3: CAISESQGVWNTEAFF
DNA: TGTGCCATCAGTGAGTCACAGGGGGTATGGAACACTGAAGCTTTCTTT

J: TRBJ1-6
D: -
size: -
V: TRBV10-1
CDR3: CATLINHWSSYNSPLHF
DNA: TGCGCCACCCTAATAAACCACTGGAGCTCCTATAATTCACCCCTCCACTTT

J: TRBJ2-7
D: TRBD1
size: -
V: TRBV11-1
CDR3: CASSTRDRGSYEQYF
DNA: TGTGCCAGCAGCACCCGGGACAGGGGGTCCTACGAGCAGTACTTC

J: TRBJ2-5
D: TRBD2
size: few
V: TRBV27
CDR3: CASSLWTSGGAETQYF
DNA: TGTGCCAGCAGTTTATGGACTAGCGGGGGGGCGGAGACCCAGTACTTC

J: TRBJ1-1
D: -
size: -
V: TRBV2
CDR3: CASSVTGLEAFF
DNA: TGTGCCAGCAGTGTTACAGGGCTTGAAGCTTTCTTT

J: TRBJ1-6
D: -
size: -
V: TRBV9
CDR3: CASSPHTAPNSPLHF
DNA: TGTGCCAGCAGCCCGCACACCGCCCCGAATTCACCCCTCCACTTT